These 23 T cell receptor beta chains came from one sample sequenced in a study of CD8+ T cells in alopecia areata. RNA was isolated and reverse transcribed to cDNA, the sequencing template. TCRdb's table, derived via immunoSEQ multiplex PCR, lists solely in-frame clones and lacks some. The sample holds roughly 150,000 clones, approximately 60% seen once. Sequencing input: CD4+ T cells sorted from blood. These receptors were collected from a human donor in good health.

A few counts support this clone. The rearrangement joins TRBV29-1 to TRBJ2-2; 8 positions match TRBD2. The germline CDR1 and CDR2 sequences are SQVTM and ANQGSEA. The V and J ends lost 3 bases and 4 bases, in that order; junction bases with no gene match: 4. The CDR3 sequence is 14 residues long. CDR3 amino acids: CSVDSAGVTGELFF. CDR3 nucleotides: TGCAGCGTTGATTCAGCGGGAGTCACCGGGGAGCTGTTTTTT.

This clone has more than one count but fewer than ten. The chain is built from TRBV5-1 and TRBJ2-7, with 7 bases that match TRBD1. CDR3 length equals 14 residues. The V and J ends lost 2 bases and 0 bases, in that order; junction bases with no gene match: 2. Germline assignment: CDR1 SGHRS and CDR2 YFSETQ. CDR3: CASSFGDSSYEQYF. The CDR3 bases are TGCGCCAGCAGCTTCGGGGACAGCTCCTACGAGCAGTACTTC.

This rearrangement joins TRBV29-1 to TRBJ1-2, with TRBD1 identical over 7 bases. Germline values: CDR1 SQVTM, CDR2 ANQGSEA. After removal of 6 bases from V and 3 bases from J, the junction contained 10 bases not matched to a gene. The CDR3 covers 14 residues. The CDR3 DNA reads as TGCAGCGTCCCTGACAGGGCTCACGACTATGGCTACACCTTC. Protein product: CSVPDRAHDYGYTF.

V is TRBV11-3 and J is TRBJ2-1; TRBD2 matches at 7 bases. The junction had 3 bases not matched to a gene; V was cut back by 1 base and J by 9 bases. The germline gives CDR1 SGHNT, CDR2 YENEEA. This CDR3 comprises 13 residues. The CDR3 sequence: CASSLGTRVEQFF. The CDR3 DNA follows: TGTGCCAGCAGCTTAGGGACTAGGGTTGAGCAGTTCTTC.

The CDR3 is CASSLDIRTGETQYF. For the CDR3, the DNA is TGTGCCAGCAGCTTAGATATACGGACAGGGGAGACCCAGTACTTC. The V and J genes are TRBV11-2 and TRBJ2-5; TRBD1 agrees at 8 bases. V gave up 0 bases and J gave up 5 bases; unmatched junction bases: 5. There are 15 residues in the CDR3. Germline V gene lookup returns CDR1 SGHAT and CDR2 FQNNGV. Variable domain in full (rest from reference TRBV11-2 and TRBJ2-5): EAGVAQSPRYKIIEKRQSVAFWCNPISGHATLYWYQQILGQGPKLLIQFQNNGVVDDSQLPKDRFSAERLKGVDSTLKIQPAKLEDSAVYLCASSLDIRTGETQYFGPGTRLLVL.

The gene calls are TRBV29-1 and TRBJ1-1; 11 positions match TRBD1. The ends lost 5 bases at V and 1 base at J; junction bases unmatched: 3. CDR1 and CDR2 from the germline V gene are SQVTM and ANQGSEA. CDR3 size: 14 residues. CDR3 region: CSVSDRGRNTEAFF. CDR3 bases: TGCAGCGTTTCGGACAGGGGGCGGAACACTGAAGCTTTCTTT.

This clone turned up a few times. The gene calls are TRBV19 and TRBJ2-7; the match to TRBD1 covers 7 bases. The junction had 6 bases not matched to a gene; V was cut back by 6 bases and J by 1 base. Germline V gene data show CDR1 as LNHDA and CDR2 as SQIVND (reference sequence). This CDR3 has 14 residues. The CDR3: CASSQGTASYEQYF. CDR3 bases: TGTGCCAGTAGCCAAGGGACAGCGTCCTACGAGCAGTACTTC. Variable domain in full (rest from reference TRBV19 and TRBJ2-7): DGGITQSPKYLFRKEGQNVTLSCEQNLNHDAMYWYRQDPGQGLRLIYYSQIVNDFQKGDIAEGYSVSREKKESFPLTVTSAQKNPTAFYLCASSQGTASYEQYFGPGTRLTVT.

This clone has just one count. The chain uses TRBV30 and TRBJ1-4; no definite D call. The length of the CDR3 is 12 residues. Deletions cut 7 bases from V and 0 bases from J, with 6 bases between. The germline gives CDR1 GTSNPN, CDR2 SVGIG (reference sequence). The CDR3 coding sequence is TGTGCCTTTCGGGCAACTAATGAAAAACTGTTTTTT. Protein product: CAFRATNEKLFF.

The V gene is TRBV11-2, the J gene TRBJ2-5; tentatively, D is TRBD1 (7 bases). The length of the CDR3 is 18 residues. Germline V lookup: CDR1 SGHAT, CDR2 FQNNGV. The V end was cut by 5 bases, the J end by 5 bases, with 27 bases between. CDR3 region: CASSQGGWDNLEGETQYF. The CDR3 bases are TGTGCCAGCAGCCAGGGGGGCTGGGACAACTTGGAGGGGGAGACCCAGTACTTC.

V usage is TRBV7-2 and J usage is TRBJ2-1, with TRBD2 identical over 7 bases. The CDR3 has 14 residues. The trim removed 5 bases at V and 1 base at J, leaving 2 bases unmatched. Germline V gene sequence: CDR1 SGHTA, CDR2 FQGNSA. CDR3 protein: CASSLSGSYNEQFF. CDR3 bases: TGTGCCAGCAGCCTTAGCGGGTCCTACAATGAGCAGTTCTTC.

The gene calls are TRBV2 and TRBJ2-5, with 7 bases that match TRBD1. V shed 8 bases, J shed 5 bases, and the junction held 14 bases outside the gene matches. Germline assignment: CDR1 SNHLY and CDR2 FYNNEI. The CDR3 runs to 15 residues. The CDR3 nucleotides read TGTGCCAGCCACGAAAGACGACAGGGCTGGGAGACCCAGTACTTC. It translates to CASHERRQGWETQYF.

This clone was observed a handful of times. This chain joins TRBV14 and TRBJ1-2; D might be TRBD1 (5 bases). Trimming took off 3 bases at V and 8 bases at J, with 13 bases between the two ends. The CDR3 runs 13 residues. Per germline, CDR1 SGHDN and CDR2 FVKESK. The CDR3 bases are TGTGCCAGCAGCCACCTGGCCAGGGCGGGCTACACCTTC. It is translated as CASSHLARAGYTF.

The V and J genes are TRBV15 and TRBJ1-1; 7 bases match TRBD1. Germline-derived CDR1 and CDR2 are LNHNV and YYDKDF (reference sequence). The CDR3 runs to 16 residues. Losses at the gene ends were 1 base for V and 0 bases for J; bases not matched to a gene: 5. The CDR3 region is CATSRGHRGMNTEAFF. The CDR3 region has the DNA TGTGCCACCAGCAGAGGACACAGGGGTATGAACACTGAAGCTTTCTTT.

The V gene is TRBV27, the J gene TRBJ1-2; 10 bases map to TRBD1. Losses at the gene ends were 3 bases for V and 7 bases for J; bases not matched to a gene: 8. Per germline, CDR1 MNHEY and CDR2 SMNVEV (reference sequence). This CDR3 spans 15 amino acids. In nucleotides, the CDR3 is TGTGCCAGCAGTTTCGTGGGACAGGGGAGAGGTGGCTACACCTTC. Translation gives CASSFVGQGRGGYTF.

The chain recombines TRBV30 with TRBJ2-2, with a weak D call TRBD1 (6 bases). V shed 4 bases and J shed 0 bases, with 12 bases lying between them. Germline CDR1 reads GTSNPN; CDR2 reads SVGIG (reference sequence). The length of the CDR3 is 15 residues. The CDR3 DNA reads as TGTGCCTGGACCCGACAGGCTGCGAACACCGGGGAGCTGTTTTTT. Translating gives CAWTRQAANTGELFF.

This clone is a singleton in its sample. This chain joins TRBV15 and TRBJ1-1; D possibly corresponds to TRBD1 (6 bases). V was cut by 0 bases and J by 11 bases, with 13 bases left in between. The CDR3 is 13 residues long. Germline assignment: CDR1 LNHNV and CDR2 YYDKDF (reference sequence). CDR3 amino acids: CATSREDGDRAFF. CDR3 DNA: TGTGCCACCAGCAGAGAGGACGGAGACAGGGCTTTCTTT.

This clone appeared a single time. The chain carries TRBV2 and TRBJ2-7; 7 positions agree with TRBD1. The V gene's germline CDR1 is SNHLY and CDR2 FYNNEI. The CDR3 loop spans 13 amino acids. V shed 6 bases and J 0 bases; nucleotides not matched to a gene: 2. The CDR3 sequence is CASRQGPSYEQYF. The CDR3 bases are TGTGCCAGCAGACAGGGGCCCTCCTACGAGCAGTACTTC. Full variable domain (rest looked up from reference TRBV2 and TRBJ2-7): EPEVTQTPSHQVTQMGQEVILRCVPISNHLYFYWYRQILGQKVEFLVSFYNNEISEKSEIFDDQFSVERPDGSNFTLKIRSTKLEDSAMYFCASRQGPSYEQYFGPGTRLTVT.

The chain recombines TRBV19 with TRBJ1-1, with D uncertain. Deletions cut 3 bases from V and 5 bases from J, with 10 bases between. Germline V lookup: CDR1 LNHDA, CDR2 SQIVND (reference sequence). The CDR3 totals 13 residues. The CDR3 is CASSIGLGTEAFF. The CDR3 coding sequence is TGTGCCAGTAGTATCGGGCTCGGGACTGAAGCTTTCTTT.

This clone was found a few times. The V and J genes are TRBV10-3 and TRBJ2-5; tentative D call: TRBD1 (6 bases). Trimming left V 3 bases short and J 4 bases short, with 9 bases between. CDR3 length: 13 amino acids. Germline-derived CDR1 and CDR2 are ENHRY and SYGVKD. CDR3 DNA sequence: TGTGCCATCAGTGATGGGGGCACAGAGACCCAGTACTTC. Translating it yields CAISDGGTETQYF.

The rearrangement links TRBV27 to TRBJ2-2; D remains ambiguous. This CDR3 region has 15 residues. With 2 bases removed from V and 6 bases from J, the gap between germline ends came to 13 bases. Looked up from germline, CDR1 is MNHEY and CDR2 is SMNVEV (reference sequence). The CDR3 region is CASSLSWSPSGELFF. CDR3 DNA: TGTGCCAGCAGTTTAAGTTGGAGCCCTTCCGGGGAGCTGTTTTTT.

Written as DNA, the CDR3 is TGCGCCAGCAGCCAACCGGGATCCTATGGCTACACCTTC. Its protein product is CASSQPGSYGYTF. The chain employs TRBV4-1 and TRBJ1-2; unclear D gene. V shed 2 bases and J shed 4 bases, with 8 bases lying between them. The CDR3 totals 13 residues. The germline gives CDR1 MGHRA, CDR2 YSYEKL.

V is TRBV7-6 and J is TRBJ2-3, with 12 bases fitting TRBD2. Germline CDR1 and CDR2: SGHVS and FNYEAQ. Unmatched junction bases numbered 5, after V lost 5 bases and J lost 5 bases. This CDR3 is 15 amino acids long. This CDR3 is CASSTTSGRRDTQYF. The CDR3 bases are TGTGCCAGCAGCACGACTAGCGGGAGAAGAGATACGCAGTATTTT.

The genes are TRBV23-1 and TRBJ1-5; the D is unclear. TRBV23-1 is identified as an open reading frame with a role that is uncertain. The CDR3 is 11 residues long. Between the trimmed V and J ends, which lost 1 base and 12 bases, there was a span of 7 bases. The CDR3 nucleotides are TGCGCCAGCAGTCAATTTTGTCTCCAGCATTTT. This translates into CASSQFCLQHF.